This record looks at one T cell receptor (beta chain) sequence and its context. The target antigen is unknown. The entry originates in a study of T cell responses to AZD1222 COVID-19 vaccine. Trimming cost V 3 bases and J 6 bases, with 15 bases left between them. CDR3 length: 14 amino acids. The germline V gene encodes CDR1 SNHLY and CDR2 FYNNEI. Study outcomes and limitations: Baseline seropositivity occurred in only six AZD1222 recipients.

Assay used: immunoSEQ multiplex PCR; TCRdb lists only in-frame clones, some missing. The table has about 150,000 clones, about 89% seen once. The rearrangement uses TRBV2 and TRBJ2-7, with D possibly being TRBD1 or TRBD2 (5 bases each). The sample was peripheral blood, taken 28 days after the second AZD1222 dose. The origin of this receptor is an adult who received the AZD1222 COVID-19 vaccine. The CDR3 DNA is TGTGCCAGCAGTGATTCCACGGGACGAGGCGAGCAGTACTTC. It specifies CASSDSTGRGEQYF.